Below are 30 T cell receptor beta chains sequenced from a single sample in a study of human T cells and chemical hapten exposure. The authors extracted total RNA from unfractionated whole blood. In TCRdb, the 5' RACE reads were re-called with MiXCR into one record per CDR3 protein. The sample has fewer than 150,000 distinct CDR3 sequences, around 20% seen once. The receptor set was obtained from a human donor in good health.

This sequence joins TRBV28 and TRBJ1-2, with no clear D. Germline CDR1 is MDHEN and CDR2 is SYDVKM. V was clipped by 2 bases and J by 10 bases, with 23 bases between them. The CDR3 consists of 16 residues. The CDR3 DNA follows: TGTGCCAGCAGTTTAGCCCCCTGGTTGGCACCTGGGGACTACACCTTC. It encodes CASSLAPWLAPGDYTF.

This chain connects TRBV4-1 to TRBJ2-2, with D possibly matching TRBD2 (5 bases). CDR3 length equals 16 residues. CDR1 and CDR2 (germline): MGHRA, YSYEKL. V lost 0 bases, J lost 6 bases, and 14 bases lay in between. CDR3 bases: TGCGCCAGCAGCCAAGATAGGTCGCGGGCCCCCGGGGAGCTGTTTTTT. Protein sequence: CASSQDRSRAPGELFF.

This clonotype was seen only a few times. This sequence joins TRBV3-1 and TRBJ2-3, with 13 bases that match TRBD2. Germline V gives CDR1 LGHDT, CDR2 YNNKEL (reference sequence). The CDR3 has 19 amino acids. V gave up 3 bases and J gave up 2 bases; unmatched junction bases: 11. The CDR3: CASSQPTSGRPLITDTQYF. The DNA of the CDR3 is TGTGCCAGCAGCCAGCCGACTAGCGGGAGGCCGCTAATCACAGATACGCAGTATTTT.

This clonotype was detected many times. The CDR3, as DNA: TGTGCCAGCAGCGTAGGCGGCGTCTCCTACGAGCAGTACTTC. This gives the protein CASSVGGVSYEQYF. V and J are TRBV9 and TRBJ2-7; D is uncertain. Germline loops: CDR1 SGDLS, CDR2 YYNGEE. The ends were cut back, 0 bases at V and 0 bases at J, with 7 bases in the middle. The CDR3 contains 14 residues.

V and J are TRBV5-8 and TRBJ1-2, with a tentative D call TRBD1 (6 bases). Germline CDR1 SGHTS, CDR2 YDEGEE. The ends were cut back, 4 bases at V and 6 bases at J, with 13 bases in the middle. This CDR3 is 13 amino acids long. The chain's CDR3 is CASSPRGRNGYTF. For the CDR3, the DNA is TGTGCCAGCAGCCCCAGGGGAAGGAATGGCTACACCTTC.

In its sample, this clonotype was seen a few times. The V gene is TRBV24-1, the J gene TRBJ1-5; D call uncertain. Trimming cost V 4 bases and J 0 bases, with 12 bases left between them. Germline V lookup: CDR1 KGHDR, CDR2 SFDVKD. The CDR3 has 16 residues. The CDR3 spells CATSDTPAGSNQPQHF. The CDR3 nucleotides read TGTGCCACCAGTGACACCCCGGCAGGTAGCAATCAGCCCCAGCATTTT.

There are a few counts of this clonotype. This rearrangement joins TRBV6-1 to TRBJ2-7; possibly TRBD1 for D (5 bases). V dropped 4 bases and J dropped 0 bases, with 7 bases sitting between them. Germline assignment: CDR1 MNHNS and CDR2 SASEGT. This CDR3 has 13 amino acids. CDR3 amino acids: CASSAGYSYEQYF. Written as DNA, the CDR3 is TGTGCCAGCAGTGCAGGGTACTCCTACGAGCAGTACTTC.

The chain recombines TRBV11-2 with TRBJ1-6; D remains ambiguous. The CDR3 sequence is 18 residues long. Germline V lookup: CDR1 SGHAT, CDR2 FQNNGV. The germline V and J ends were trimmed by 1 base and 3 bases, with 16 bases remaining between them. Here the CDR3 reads CASSLGVDRPFYNSPLHF. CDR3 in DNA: TGTGCCAGCAGCTTAGGGGTCGACCGCCCTTTCTATAATTCACCCCTCCACTTT.

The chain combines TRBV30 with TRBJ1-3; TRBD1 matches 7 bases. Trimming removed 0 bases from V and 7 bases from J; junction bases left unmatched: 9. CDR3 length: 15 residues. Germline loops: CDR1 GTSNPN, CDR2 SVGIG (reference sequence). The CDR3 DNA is TGTGCCTGGAGTGTACCTACGACAGGGTCGAACACCATATATTTT. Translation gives CAWSVPTTGSNTIYF.

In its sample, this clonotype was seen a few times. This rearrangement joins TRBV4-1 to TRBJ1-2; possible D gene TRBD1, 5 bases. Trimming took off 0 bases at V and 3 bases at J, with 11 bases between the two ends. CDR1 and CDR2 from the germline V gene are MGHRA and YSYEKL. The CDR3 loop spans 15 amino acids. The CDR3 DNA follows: TGCGCCAGCAGCCAAGAAGACAGTTCTTACTATGGCTACACCTTC. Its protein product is CASSQEDSSYYGYTF.

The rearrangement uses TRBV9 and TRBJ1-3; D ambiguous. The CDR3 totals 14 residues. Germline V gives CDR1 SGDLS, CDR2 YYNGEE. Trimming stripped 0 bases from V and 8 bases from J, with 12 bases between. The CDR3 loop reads CASSVGPVGDTIYF. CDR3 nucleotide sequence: TGTGCCAGCAGCGTAGGACCGGTAGGAGACACCATATATTTT.

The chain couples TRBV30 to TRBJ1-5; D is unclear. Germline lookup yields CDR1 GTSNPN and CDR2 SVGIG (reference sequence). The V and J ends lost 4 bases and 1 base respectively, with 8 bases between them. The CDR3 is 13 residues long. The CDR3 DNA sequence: TGTGCCTGGACAGTAGGGAGCAATCAGCCCCAGCATTTT. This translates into CAWTVGSNQPQHF.

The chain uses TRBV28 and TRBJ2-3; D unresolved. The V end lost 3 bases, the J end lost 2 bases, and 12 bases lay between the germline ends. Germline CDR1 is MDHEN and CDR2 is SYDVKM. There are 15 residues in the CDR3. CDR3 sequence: CASSFMAVFTDTQYF. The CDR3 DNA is TGTGCCAGCAGTTTCATGGCGGTTTTCACAGATACGCAGTATTTT.

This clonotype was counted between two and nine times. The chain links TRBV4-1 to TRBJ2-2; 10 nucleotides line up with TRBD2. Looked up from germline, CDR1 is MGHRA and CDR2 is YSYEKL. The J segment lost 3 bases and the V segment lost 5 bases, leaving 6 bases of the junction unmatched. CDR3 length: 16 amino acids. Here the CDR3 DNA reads TGCGCCAGCAGCGCTACAGGACTAGCGGACACCGGGGAGCTGTTTTTT. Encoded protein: CASSATGLADTGELFF.

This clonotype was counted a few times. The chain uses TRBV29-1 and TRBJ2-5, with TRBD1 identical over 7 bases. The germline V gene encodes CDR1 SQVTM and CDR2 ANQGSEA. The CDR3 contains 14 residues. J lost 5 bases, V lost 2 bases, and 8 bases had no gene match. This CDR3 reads CSVEREQGYETQYF. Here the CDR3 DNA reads TGCAGCGTTGAACGCGAACAGGGGTACGAGACCCAGTACTTC.

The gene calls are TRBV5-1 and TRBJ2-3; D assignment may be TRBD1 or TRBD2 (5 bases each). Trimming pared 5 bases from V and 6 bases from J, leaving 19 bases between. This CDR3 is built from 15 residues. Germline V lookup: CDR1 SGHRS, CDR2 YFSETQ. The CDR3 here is CASSVTGPPMDTQYF. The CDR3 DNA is TGCGCCAGCAGTGTAACGGGACCACCTATGGATACGCAGTATTTT.

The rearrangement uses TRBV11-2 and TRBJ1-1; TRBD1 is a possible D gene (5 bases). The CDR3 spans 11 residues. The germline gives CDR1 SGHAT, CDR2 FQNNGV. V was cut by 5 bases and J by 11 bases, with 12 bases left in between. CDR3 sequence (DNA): TGTGCCAGCAGCCCAAGGAGGGGCGCTTTCTTT. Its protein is CASSPRRGAFF.

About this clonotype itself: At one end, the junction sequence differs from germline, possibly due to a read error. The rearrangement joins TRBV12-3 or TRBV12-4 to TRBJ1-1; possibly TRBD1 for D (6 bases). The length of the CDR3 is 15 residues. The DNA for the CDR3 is TGTGCCAGCGGTTTAGGGGGACCCCTGAACACTGAAGCTTTCTTT. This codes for CASGLGGPLNTEAFF.

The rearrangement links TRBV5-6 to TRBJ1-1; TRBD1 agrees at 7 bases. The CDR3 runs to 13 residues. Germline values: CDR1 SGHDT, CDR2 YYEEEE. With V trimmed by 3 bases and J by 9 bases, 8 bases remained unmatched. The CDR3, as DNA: TGTGCCAGCAGCTACGGACAGGCTGTGAAAGCTTTCTTT. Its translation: CASSYGQAVKAFF.

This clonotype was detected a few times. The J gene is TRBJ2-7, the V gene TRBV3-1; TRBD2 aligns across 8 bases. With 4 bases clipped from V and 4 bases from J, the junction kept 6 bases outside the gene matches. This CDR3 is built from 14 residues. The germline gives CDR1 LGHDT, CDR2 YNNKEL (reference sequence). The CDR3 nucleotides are TGTGCCAGCAGCCCGGGGACTAGTTCTTACGAGCAGTACTTC. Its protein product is CASSPGTSSYEQYF.

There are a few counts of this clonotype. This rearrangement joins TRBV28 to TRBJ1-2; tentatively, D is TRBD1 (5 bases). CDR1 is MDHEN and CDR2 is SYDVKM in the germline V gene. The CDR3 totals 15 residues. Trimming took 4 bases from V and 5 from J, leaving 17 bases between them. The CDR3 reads CASSSPGPDTYGYTF. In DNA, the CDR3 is TGTGCCAGCAGTTCCCCGGGGCCAGATACTTATGGCTACACCTTC.

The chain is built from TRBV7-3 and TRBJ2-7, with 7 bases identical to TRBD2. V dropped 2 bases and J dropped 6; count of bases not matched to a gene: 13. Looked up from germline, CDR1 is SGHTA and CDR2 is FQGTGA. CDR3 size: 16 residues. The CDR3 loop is CASSLRRTGLNSEQYF. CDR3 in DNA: TGTGCCAGCAGCTTACGGCGGACGGGACTAAATAGCGAGCAGTACTTC.

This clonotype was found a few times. Here the CDR3 DNA reads TGCGCCAGCAGCCAAGATAGGGGGGGCGTTGAAAAACTGTTTTTT. It is translated as CASSQDRGGVEKLFF. The rearrangement links TRBV4-1 to TRBJ1-4, with a possible D match to TRBD1 (6 bases). Per germline, CDR1 MGHRA and CDR2 YSYEKL. The CDR3 loop spans 15 amino acids. V was pared by 0 bases and J by 7 bases, with 12 bases between.

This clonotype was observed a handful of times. The CDR3 DNA reads TGTGCCTGGCGGGAGGGCACCGATGAGCAGTTCTTC. Protein sequence: CAWREGTDEQFF. This chain uses TRBV30 with TRBJ2-1, with 8 nucleotides matching TRBD2. J lost 8 bases, V lost 5 bases, and 5 bases had no gene match. The germline V gene encodes CDR1 GTSNPN and CDR2 SVGIG (reference sequence). This CDR3 comprises 12 residues.

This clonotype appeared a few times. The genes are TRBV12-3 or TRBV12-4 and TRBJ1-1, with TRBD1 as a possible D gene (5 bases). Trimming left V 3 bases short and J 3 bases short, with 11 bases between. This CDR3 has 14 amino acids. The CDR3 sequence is CASSFFRVDTEAFF. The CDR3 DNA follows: TGTGCCAGCAGTTTCTTCAGGGTAGACACTGAAGCTTTCTTT.

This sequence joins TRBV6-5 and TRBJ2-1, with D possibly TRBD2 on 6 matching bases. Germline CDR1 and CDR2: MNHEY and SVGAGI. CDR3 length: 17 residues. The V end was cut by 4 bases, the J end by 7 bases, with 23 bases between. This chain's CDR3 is CASSSLLGGDNANEQFF. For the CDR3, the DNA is TGTGCCAGCAGTTCCCTTTTGGGGGGAGATAACGCTAATGAGCAGTTCTTC.

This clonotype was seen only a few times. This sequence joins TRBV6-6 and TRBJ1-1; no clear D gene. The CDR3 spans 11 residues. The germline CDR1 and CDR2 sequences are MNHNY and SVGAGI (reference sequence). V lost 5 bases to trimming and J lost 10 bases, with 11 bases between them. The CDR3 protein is CASSPPEAAFF. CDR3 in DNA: TGTGCCAGCAGTCCCCCAGAGGCAGCTTTCTTT.

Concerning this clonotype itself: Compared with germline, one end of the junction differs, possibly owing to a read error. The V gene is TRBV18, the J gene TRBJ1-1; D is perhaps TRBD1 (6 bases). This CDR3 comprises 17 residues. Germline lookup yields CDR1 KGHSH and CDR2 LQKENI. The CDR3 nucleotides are TGTGCCAGCTCGCCACAGGGATTCCAGACAATGAACACTGAAGCTTTCTTT. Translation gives CASSPQGFQTMNTEAFF.

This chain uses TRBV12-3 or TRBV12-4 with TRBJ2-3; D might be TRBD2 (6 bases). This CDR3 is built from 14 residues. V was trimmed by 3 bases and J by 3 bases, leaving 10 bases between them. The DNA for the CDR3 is TGTGCCAGCAGTTTTCGAGGGAGGACAGATACGCAGTATTTT. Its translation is CASSFRGRTDTQYF.

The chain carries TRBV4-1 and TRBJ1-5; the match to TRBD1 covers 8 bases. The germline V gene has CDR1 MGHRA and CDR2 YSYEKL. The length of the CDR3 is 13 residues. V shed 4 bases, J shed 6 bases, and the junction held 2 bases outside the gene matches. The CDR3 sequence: CASSLDRGQPQHF. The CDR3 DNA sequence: TGCGCCAGCAGCCTCGACAGGGGTCAGCCCCAGCATTTT.